Below are 19 T cell receptor beta chains sequenced from a single sample in a study of CD8 T cells in Susac syndrome. Random hexamers were used to reverse transcribe the RNA input (about 0.5 to 1 ug). TCRdb ran MiXCR on the immunoSEQ multiplex PCR reads and lists one entry per CDR3 protein. Among a few hundred thousand distinct CDR3 sequences, approximately 85% were seen once, and the ten largest hold roughly 0.11%. Sequencing was done on a sample of CD8+ T cells from PBMCs. The receptors come from a human donor with multiple sclerosis.

This chain joins TRBV10-2 and TRBJ1-1; TRBD1 matches at 8 bases. The V gene end was trimmed by 7 bases and the J gene end by 3 bases; junction bases not matched to a gene: 4. Germline V lookup: CDR1 WSHSY, CDR2 SAAADI. The CDR3 length is 13 residues. This CDR3 reads CASKGQGYTEAFF. CDR3 nucleotides: TGCGCCAGCAAAGGACAGGGATACACTGAAGCTTTCTTT.

The chain is built from TRBV9 and TRBJ2-2; unclear D gene. CDR1 is SGDLS and CDR2 is YYNGEE in the germline V gene. V dropped 1 base and J dropped 7 bases, with 5 bases sitting between them. This CDR3 contains 12 residues. The CDR3 bases are TGTGCCAGCAGCGTAAAGAGCGGGGAGCTGTTTTTT. Translation: CASSVKSGELFF.

V is TRBV4-1 and J is TRBJ1-6, with 12 bases fitting TRBD1. V lost 3 bases and J lost 7; bases outside the gene matches: 4. CDR3 size: 16 residues. Germline values: CDR1 MGHRA, CDR2 YSYEKL. The CDR3 loop reads CASSQDGTGGNSPLHF. CDR3 bases: TGCGCCAGCAGCCAGGACGGGACAGGGGGCAATTCACCCCTCCACTTT.

V usage is TRBV27 and J usage is TRBJ2-7; TRBD1 matches 9 bases. The CDR3 contains 14 residues. Germline CDR1 MNHEY, CDR2 SMNVEV (reference sequence). The V segment lost 6 bases and the J segment 2 bases; nucleotides outside the gene matches: 5. As DNA, the CDR3 is TGTGCCAGCAGACTTGGGACAGGGACCTACGAGCAGTACTTC. It codes for CASRLGTGTYEQYF.

This chain connects TRBV13 to TRBJ2-1; the match to TRBD2 covers 7 bases. The length of the CDR3 is 15 residues. V shed 5 bases and J 3 bases; nucleotides not matched to a gene: 7. Germline assignment: CDR1 PRHDT and CDR2 FYEKMQ (reference sequence). As DNA, the CDR3 is TGTGCCAGCAGCCTTCGGGGGGAGCTCTACAATGAGCAGTTCTTC. As protein: CASSLRGELYNEQFF.

The CDR3 DNA is TGTGCCAGTAGTATATTTGGAGATACGCAGTATTTT. This translates into CASSIFGDTQYF. The J gene is TRBJ2-3, the V gene TRBV19; D gene uncertain. This CDR3 is 12 amino acids long. Trimming cost V 2 bases and J 5 bases, with 5 bases left between them. Germline CDR1 and CDR2: LNHDA and SQIVND (reference sequence).

This rearrangement joins TRBV7-9 to TRBJ2-7; 8 nucleotides agree with TRBD1. CDR1 is SEHNR and CDR2 is FQNEAQ in the germline V gene (reference sequence). Trimming removed 3 bases from V and 1 base from J; junction bases left unmatched: 8. The CDR3 length is 16 residues. The CDR3 sequence: CASSFLDRASSYEQYF. The CDR3 DNA reads as TGTGCCAGCAGCTTTTTGGACAGGGCCTCTTCCTACGAGCAGTACTTC.

This chain connects TRBV12-3 or TRBV12-4 to TRBJ1-1; D is unresolved. Between the trimmed V and J ends, which lost 4 bases and 0 bases, there was a span of 12 bases. The CDR3 is 15 residues long. In nucleotides, the CDR3 is TGTGCCAGCAGTTGGACCGCCCACATGAACACTGAAGCTTTCTTT. Its protein product is CASSWTAHMNTEAFF.

The CDR3 sequence: CASSSYSAGTPQETQYF. DNA for the CDR3: TGTGCCAGCAGTTCCTACTCGGCCGGGACACCACAAGAGACCCAGTACTTC. The gene calls are TRBV27 and TRBJ2-5, with D perhaps matching TRBD1 (6 bases). Looked up from germline, CDR1 is MNHEY and CDR2 is SMNVEV (reference sequence). The length of the CDR3 is 17 residues. Trimming cost V 4 bases and J 2 bases, with 20 bases left between them.

The genes are TRBV4-1 and TRBJ1-2; D remains ambiguous. Per germline, CDR1 MGHRA and CDR2 YSYEKL. The CDR3 length is 11 residues. V was shortened by 3 bases and J by 4 bases, with 3 bases between the two germline ends. CDR3 nucleotide sequence: TGCGCCAGCAGCCAGTCCTATGGCTACACCTTC. Its protein is CASSQSYGYTF.

This sequence joins TRBV3-1 and TRBJ2-7; TRBD2 aligns across 7 bases. CDR1 LGHDT and CDR2 YNNKEL come from the germline V gene (reference sequence). CDR3 length: 19 residues. Trimming cost V 2 bases and J 0 bases; bases outside gene matches: 16. The CDR3 DNA is TGTGCCAGCAGCCAATCCCCGGGGGGAGGCGCACCCTACTCCTACGAGCAGTACTTC. Amino acids: CASSQSPGGGAPYSYEQYF.

The chain links TRBV30 to TRBJ2-1; tentatively, D is TRBD2 (6 bases). This CDR3 spans 17 amino acids. The germline gives CDR1 GTSNPN, CDR2 SVGIG (reference sequence). Trimming left V 2 bases short and J 5 bases short, with 22 bases between. The CDR3 spells CAWSQSPAGFIDNEQFF. DNA for the CDR3: TGTGCCTGGAGTCAGTCACCAGCGGGCTTTATCGACAATGAGCAGTTCTTC.

CDR3 protein: CASSYPGGPTYEQYF. The CDR3 DNA follows: TGTGCCAGCAGTTACCCCGGCGGACCGACCTACGAGCAGTACTTC. The V call is TRBV28, the J call TRBJ2-7; no firm D call. This CDR3 region has 15 residues. In germline, CDR1 is MDHEN, CDR2 SYDVKM. V shed 4 bases and J shed 2 bases, with 15 bases lying between them.

This chain uses TRBV4-1 with TRBJ2-2, with a tentative D call TRBD1 (5 bases). CDR3 size: 15 residues. Germline V gene data show CDR1 as MGHRA and CDR2 as YSYEKL. V was clipped by 3 bases and J by 2 bases, with 10 bases between them. The CDR3 is CASSHTGQNTGELFF. The CDR3 bases are TGCGCCAGCAGCCATACAGGACAAAACACCGGGGAGCTGTTTTTT.

The chain joins TRBV2 to TRBJ2-7; maybe TRBD1 (6 bases). The CDR3 runs to 14 residues. CDR1 and CDR2 from the germline V gene are SNHLY and FYNNEI. V lost 0 bases to trimming and J lost 4 bases, with 10 bases between them. CDR3 nucleotide sequence: TGTGCCAGCAGTGAAGCTGCAGGGGCATACGAGCAGTACTTC. Amino acid sequence: CASSEAAGAYEQYF. The whole variable domain, filled in from reference TRBV2 and TRBJ2-7, reads EPEVTQTPSHQVTQMGQEVILRCVPISNHLYFYWYRQILGQKVEFLVSFYNNEISEKSEIFDDQFSVERPDGSNFTLKIRSTKLEDSAMYFCASSEAAGAYEQYFGPGTRLTVT.

The chain is built from TRBV4-1 and TRBJ2-7; 8 nucleotides line up with TRBD1. The germline V gene has CDR1 MGHRA and CDR2 YSYEKL. Trimming at V came to 1 base and at J to 0 bases, leaving 8 bases not matched to a gene. There are 17 residues in the CDR3. The CDR3 loop is CASSQGLQGQASYEQYF. The CDR3 DNA sequence: TGCGCCAGCAGCCAAGGACTGCAGGGACAGGCCTCCTACGAGCAGTACTTC.

The chain recombines TRBV19 with TRBJ2-7; 7 bases match TRBD1. V was pared by 4 bases and J by 5 bases, with 5 bases of the junction left unmatched. CDR3 length: 13 amino acids. In germline, CDR1 is LNHDA, CDR2 SQIVND (reference sequence). In nucleotides, the CDR3 is TGTGCCAGTAGTAAAGGGACAGTGAACGAGCAGTACTTC. Translation: CASSKGTVNEQYF.

The chain joins TRBV6-1 to TRBJ1-3; D ambiguous. This CDR3 is 16 amino acids long. Germline lookup yields CDR1 MNHNS and CDR2 SASEGT. V was trimmed by 5 bases and J by 0 bases, leaving 14 bases between them. The chain's CDR3 is CASSPSTFSSGNTIYF. The CDR3 nucleotides are TGTGCCAGCAGTCCGTCGACATTCTCCTCTGGAAACACCATATATTTT.

This clonotype has a handful of counts. This sequence joins TRBV29-1 and TRBJ2-7; D might be TRBD2 (6 bases). V dropped 8 bases and J dropped 6 bases, with 17 bases sitting between them. The CDR3 loop spans 12 amino acids. From germline, CDR1 is SQVTM and CDR2 ANQGSEA. The CDR3 DNA sequence: TGCAGCTACGCGCGGGGCCCCTCCGAGCAGTACTTC. Protein: CSYARGPSEQYF.